Listed below are T cell receptor beta chains from one sample, sequenced in a study of blood T cells in healthy people across ages. TCRdb analysed the 5' RACE reads with MiXCR anew, one entry per CDR3 protein. This sample has 650,000 to 800,000 distinct CDR3 sequences; roughly half occur once, and the top ten carry about 13%. Material for sequencing was blood. These TCRs come from a woman older than 75 in good health. The CDR3 runs from the conserved cysteine through the conserved F or W. Each record gives: V gene, D gene, J gene, clone size, CDR3 DNA, CDR3 protein. A D gene is named only where the DNA matches it firmly. Clone size appears in some rows only: once, few, many, or a class for an expanded clone.

v_call: TRBV20-1; d_call: TRBD2; j_call: TRBJ2-1; clone_size: many; cdr3_nt: TGCAGTGCAGTGGCGGGAGGGTACAATGAGCAGTTCTTC; cdr3_aa: CSAVAGGYNEQFF
v_call: TRBV5-6; d_call: NA; j_call: TRBJ2-7; clone_size: NA; cdr3_nt: TGTGCCAGCAGCTGGGACTCGAGGTCTACGAAGCAGTACTTC; cdr3_aa: CASSWDSRSTKQYF
v_call: TRBV2; d_call: TRBD1; j_call: TRBJ2-4; clone_size: many; cdr3_nt: TGTGCCAGCAGTGGAGGGACAGGGTACATTCAGTACTTC; cdr3_aa: CASSGGTGYIQYF
v_call: TRBV6-5; d_call: TRBD1; j_call: TRBJ2-3; clone_size: NA; cdr3_nt: TGTGCCAGCACCCAACAGGGGGCAGATACGCAGTATTTT; cdr3_aa: CASTQQGADTQYF
v_call: TRBV6-2/TRBV6-3; d_call: NA; j_call: TRBJ2-3; clone_size: many; cdr3_nt: TGTGCCAGCAGGGATGCCAGACTCGGCACAGATACGCAGTATTTT; cdr3_aa: CASRDARLGTDTQYF
v_call: TRBV7-3; d_call: NA; j_call: TRBJ2-7; clone_size: NA; cdr3_nt: TGTGCCAGCAGCCCCCGGCGACAGGACGAGCAGTACTTC; cdr3_aa: CASSPRRQDEQYF
v_call: TRBV28; d_call: NA; j_call: TRBJ2-7; clone_size: NA; cdr3_nt: TGTGCCAGCAGTTGTGGGGCAATCGACGAGCAGTACTTC; cdr3_aa: CASSCGAIDEQYF
v_call: TRBV3-1; d_call: TRBD1; j_call: TRBJ2-7; clone_size: NA; cdr3_nt: TGTGCCAGCAGCCAACTGCGCCCAACAGGGGTCAGCTCCTACGAGCAGTACTTC; cdr3_aa: CASSQLRPTGVSSYEQYF
v_call: TRBV2; d_call: NA; j_call: TRBJ2-5; clone_size: many; cdr3_nt: TGTGCCAGCAGCCTCTTCTCGGGGCAAGAGACCCAGTACTTC; cdr3_aa: CASSLFSGQETQYF
v_call: TRBV5-1; d_call: NA; j_call: TRBJ1-6; clone_size: NA; cdr3_nt: TGCGCCAGCAGCTTGGAACAGGGCGGCAATTCACCCCTCCACTTT; cdr3_aa: CASSLEQGGNSPLHF
v_call: TRBV5-1; d_call: NA; j_call: TRBJ1-5; clone_size: NA; cdr3_nt: TGCGCCAGCAGCTTGGGAGGACATGACAATCAGCCCCAGCATTTT; cdr3_aa: CASSLGGHDNQPQHF
v_call: TRBV3-1; d_call: TRBD2; j_call: TRBJ2-1; clone_size: NA; cdr3_nt: TGTGCCAGCAGCCCGGGGAGCGGGGCGTACAATGAGCAGTTCTTC; cdr3_aa: CASSPGSGAYNEQFF
v_call: TRBV28; d_call: NA; j_call: TRBJ1-5; clone_size: NA; cdr3_nt: TGTGCCAGCAGTTTGGGGCAGGGTTTCCAGCCCCAGCATTTT; cdr3_aa: CASSLGQGFQPQHF
v_call: TRBV7-2; d_call: NA; j_call: TRBJ2-4; clone_size: few; cdr3_nt: TGTGCCAGCAGCCCCCTGGGGATGGAGGCCAAAAACATTCAGTACTTC; cdr3_aa: CASSPLGMEAKNIQYF
v_call: TRBV20-1; d_call: TRBD2; j_call: TRBJ2-1; clone_size: many; cdr3_nt: TGCAGTGCTGTCGGGACTAGCGGATACAATGAGCAGTTCTTC; cdr3_aa: CSAVGTSGYNEQFF
v_call: TRBV20-1; d_call: NA; j_call: TRBJ1-1; clone_size: few; cdr3_nt: TGCAGTGCTACCCCGGGGGCAGGCGAAGCTTTCTTT; cdr3_aa: CSATPGAGEAFF
v_call: TRBV10-3; d_call: TRBD1; j_call: TRBJ1-1; clone_size: NA; cdr3_nt: TGTGCCATCAGTCTGGGACAGGGGCCGGCGATGGCTTTCTTT; cdr3_aa: CAISLGQGPAMAFF
v_call: TRBV28; d_call: TRBD1; j_call: TRBJ2-5; clone_size: NA; cdr3_nt: TGTGCCAGCAGTCGCCGGACAGGCGAGACCCAGTACTTC; cdr3_aa: CASSRRTGETQYF
v_call: TRBV27; d_call: TRBD1; j_call: TRBJ1-1; clone_size: NA; cdr3_nt: TGTGCCAGCAGTTTATCGGGGACAGGGTTTGCGAACACTGAAGCTTTCTTT; cdr3_aa: CASSLSGTGFANTEAFF
v_call: TRBV6-6; d_call: NA; j_call: TRBJ2-3; clone_size: few; cdr3_nt: TGTGCCAGCAGCTGGATCCGGGACACCGGTTCGGCCGATACGCAGTATTTT; cdr3_aa: CASSWIRDTGSADTQYF
v_call: TRBV25-1; d_call: TRBD1; j_call: TRBJ1-2; clone_size: NA; cdr3_nt: TGTGCCAGCAGGACGGGACAGGGTAACTACACCTTC; cdr3_aa: CASRTGQGNYTF
v_call: TRBV5-6; d_call: NA; j_call: TRBJ2-1; clone_size: NA; cdr3_nt: TGTGCCAGCAGCAGGGACTGGTTGGGTGAGCAGTTCTTC; cdr3_aa: CASSRDWLGEQFF
v_call: TRBV29-1; d_call: TRBD2; j_call: TRBJ2-1; clone_size: NA; cdr3_nt: TGCAGCGCAACGGGACTAGCGGTACAAAGCTCCTACAATGAGCAGTTCTTC; cdr3_aa: CSATGLAVQSSYNEQFF
v_call: TRBV2; d_call: NA; j_call: TRBJ2-3; clone_size: NA; cdr3_nt: TGTGCCAGCAATGGGGGCCTCCGAGGTGCAGATACGCAGTATTTT; cdr3_aa: CASNGGLRGADTQYF
v_call: TRBV4-2; d_call: NA; j_call: TRBJ2-1; clone_size: NA; cdr3_nt: TGTGCCAGCAGCCAGAACAGGGATGAGCAGTTCTTC; cdr3_aa: CASSQNRDEQFF
v_call: TRBV4-1; d_call: TRBD1; j_call: TRBJ1-5; clone_size: NA; cdr3_nt: TGCGCCAGCAGCCAGCAAAAGACAGGGTTTAGTCAGCCCCAGCATTTT; cdr3_aa: CASSQQKTGFSQPQHF
v_call: TRBV5-1; d_call: NA; j_call: TRBJ2-5; clone_size: NA; cdr3_nt: TGCGCCAGCAGCTCCAGTTTCGCGGAGACCCAGTACTTC; cdr3_aa: CASSSSFAETQYF
v_call: TRBV12-3/TRBV12-4; d_call: TRBD2; j_call: TRBJ2-7; clone_size: NA; cdr3_nt: TGTGCCAGCAGTCGGACTAGCGGGAGCCACGAGCAGTACTTC; cdr3_aa: CASSRTSGSHEQYF
v_call: TRBV5-1; d_call: NA; j_call: TRBJ1-4; clone_size: few; cdr3_nt: TGCGCCAGCAGTAATGGGACTACTAATGAAAAACTGTTTTTT; cdr3_aa: CASSNGTTNEKLFF
v_call: TRBV7-2; d_call: NA; j_call: TRBJ2-1; clone_size: NA; cdr3_nt: TGTGCCAGCAGCCTAGGGATAGCGAAGTACCAAGAGACCCAGTTCTTC; cdr3_aa: CASSLGIAKYQETQFF
v_call: TRBV9; d_call: NA; j_call: TRBJ2-1; clone_size: NA; cdr3_nt: TGTGCCAGCAACGTAGGTTACAATGAGCAGTTCTTC; cdr3_aa: CASNVGYNEQFF
v_call: TRBV20-1; d_call: TRBD2; j_call: TRBJ2-4; clone_size: many; cdr3_nt: TGCAGTGCTTCCGGGGGGGCCGACATTCAGTACTTC; cdr3_aa: CSASGGADIQYF
v_call: TRBV20-1; d_call: NA; j_call: TRBJ1-4; clone_size: NA; cdr3_nt: TGCAGTGCTAGAGATGTCCAGACAACTAATGAAAAACTGTTTTTT; cdr3_aa: CSARDVQTTNEKLFF
v_call: TRBV10-3; d_call: TRBD1; j_call: TRBJ2-5; clone_size: many; cdr3_nt: TGTGCCATCAGCTCCGTACAGGGGGCAGAGACCCAGTACTTC; cdr3_aa: CAISSVQGAETQYF
v_call: TRBV3-1; d_call: NA; j_call: TRBJ2-2; clone_size: NA; cdr3_nt: TGTGCCAGCAGCCAAAGAGAAGCCGGGGAGCTGTTTTTT; cdr3_aa: CASSQREAGELFF
v_call: TRBV28; d_call: NA; j_call: TRBJ1-2; clone_size: NA; cdr3_nt: TGTGCCAGCAGTCTCCTAGACGGGCAGGGGGGCTACACCTTC; cdr3_aa: CASSLLDGQGGYTF
v_call: TRBV27; d_call: NA; j_call: TRBJ2-7; clone_size: many; cdr3_nt: TGTGCCAGCAGTCCCAGACAGACCTACGAGCAGTACTTC; cdr3_aa: CASSPRQTYEQYF
v_call: TRBV28; d_call: TRBD1; j_call: TRBJ2-1; clone_size: NA; cdr3_nt: TGTGCCAGCAGTTTATCAAGGGGGCCGGAGTTCTTC; cdr3_aa: CASSLSRGPEFF
v_call: TRBV20-1; d_call: TRBD2; j_call: TRBJ2-1; clone_size: few; cdr3_nt: TGCAGTGCTGGAGACCCGGGACTAGCGGGAAATACCTACAATGAGCAGTTCTTC; cdr3_aa: CSAGDPGLAGNTYNEQFF
v_call: TRBV20-1; d_call: NA; j_call: TRBJ2-5; clone_size: many; cdr3_nt: TGCAGTGCTAGAGATAAGATAGGCCCCGGCAAGTTTTTGCAAGAGACCCAGTACTTC; cdr3_aa: CSARDKIGPGKFLQETQYF
v_call: TRBV7-2; d_call: NA; j_call: TRBJ2-1; clone_size: once; cdr3_nt: TGTGCCAGCGACGATTCTCCTCTCTCCTACAATGAGCAGTTCTTC; cdr3_aa: CASDDSPLSYNEQFF
v_call: TRBV2; d_call: TRBD1; j_call: TRBJ2-1; clone_size: NA; cdr3_nt: TGTGCCAGCAGAGGACAGGTATCCCCGTTGGGCAATGAGCAGTTCTTC; cdr3_aa: CASRGQVSPLGNEQFF
v_call: TRBV3-1; d_call: TRBD2; j_call: TRBJ2-1; clone_size: many; cdr3_nt: TGTGCCAGCAGACTCTTGGCGGGAGCCCGGGGTAATGAGCAGTTCTTC; cdr3_aa: CASRLLAGARGNEQFF
v_call: TRBV4-2; d_call: TRBD1; j_call: TRBJ1-2; clone_size: NA; cdr3_nt: TGTGCCAGCAGCCAAGATCCCGGGGGTCCGGGACAGGGGATCTATGGCTACACCTTC; cdr3_aa: CASSQDPGGPGQGIYGYTF
v_call: TRBV10-3; d_call: TRBD1; j_call: TRBJ2-3; clone_size: many; cdr3_nt: TGTGCCAGTTCGGGACAGCAGACAGATACGCAGTATTTT; cdr3_aa: CASSGQQTDTQYF
v_call: TRBV18; d_call: NA; j_call: TRBJ2-3; clone_size: few; cdr3_nt: TGTGCCAGCTCACTCATGACTGGGAACACAGATACGCAGTATTTT; cdr3_aa: CASSLMTGNTDTQYF
v_call: TRBV2; d_call: NA; j_call: TRBJ1-2; clone_size: NA; cdr3_nt: TGTGCCAGCAGTGACAGTTCTCGGGGCTACACCTTC; cdr3_aa: CASSDSSRGYTF
v_call: TRBV7-8; d_call: TRBD1; j_call: TRBJ1-4; clone_size: NA; cdr3_nt: TGTGCCAGCAGCCTTCGGACAGGGGAAAGCGAAAAACTGTTTTTT; cdr3_aa: CASSLRTGESEKLFF
v_call: TRBV20-1; d_call: NA; j_call: TRBJ2-4; clone_size: NA; cdr3_nt: TGCAGTGCTAGAGACCCCTCGGGAGACCTAGCCAAAAACATTCAGTACTTC; cdr3_aa: CSARDPSGDLAKNIQYF
v_call: TRBV20-1; d_call: NA; j_call: TRBJ1-1; clone_size: NA; cdr3_nt: TGCAGTGCTAGTCCCTCCTCTAGGGGGATGAACACTGAAGCTTTCTTT; cdr3_aa: CSASPSSRGMNTEAFF